The rows below give T cell receptor beta chains drawn from one sample of a study of shared clonotypes between healthy human individuals. Measured with immunoSEQ multiplex PCR; TCRdb has only the in-frame clones, and not every one. The sample lists 740,000 or so clones, more than 70% occurring once. Sample: memory CD4+ T cells sorted from blood. The origin of the receptors is a woman between 25 and 40 years old in good health. The CDR3 runs from the conserved cysteine through the conserved F or W. D genes are given only for firm matches. The size field is filled for only some rows; it gives once, few, many or a size class.

TRBJ2-3 - - TRBV2 TGTGCCAGCAGTGGGGGGTACCCACTCACAGATACGCAGTATTTT CASSGGYPLTDTQYF
TRBJ1-4 - - TRBV27 TGTGCCAGCAGGGGAGAGAATGAAAAACTGTTTTTT CASRGENEKLFF
TRBJ2-7 - - TRBV7-2 TGTGCCAGCAGCTTACCCGGGTCAACCGGCTACGAGCAGTACTTC CASSLPGSTGYEQYF
TRBJ2-7 - - TRBV11-2 TGTGCCAGCAGCTTAGCTACGTCTTTCCCCTACGAGCAGTACTTC CASSLATSFPYEQYF
TRBJ1-4 - - TRBV27 TGTGCCAGCAGCCGTGACTCAAGGGTCGAAAAACTGTTTTTT CASSRDSRVEKLFF
TRBJ2-7 - - TRBV10-1 TGCGCCAGCAGTGAGTCTTGGGGGTACGAGCAGTACTTC CASSESWGYEQYF
TRBJ2-7 - TRBD1 TRBV29-1 TGCAGCGCCGGTACGGACAGGGGCGAGCAGTACTTC CSAGTDRGEQYF
TRBJ2-3 - - TRBV28 TGTGCCAGCAGTTTTGGGGGGCCAGATACGCAGTATTTT CASSFGGPDTQYF
TRBJ1-5 - - TRBV6-4 TGTGCCACCCATTTGGGGGGTAAAGGAGGGGACAATCAGCCCCAGCATTTT CATHLGGKGGDNQPQHF
TRBJ2-7 - TRBD1 TRBV6-5 TGTGCCAGCAGAAGGGACAGGGCAAGCGAGCAGTACTTC CASRRDRASEQYF
TRBJ2-2 - - TRBV6-4 TGTGCCAGCAGAAAGGGACACAACACCGGGGAGCTGTTTTTT CASRKGHNTGELFF
TRBJ2-3 once - TRBV27 TGTGCCAGCAGTCACGCGGACCCTTTCACAGATACGCAGTATTTT CASSHADPFTDTQYF
TRBJ2-6 - - TRBV5-6 TGTGCCAGCAGCTTCATTGCGGGGGCTGATGGGGCCAACGTCCTGACTTTC CASSFIAGADGANVLTF
TRBJ2-1 - - TRBV5-1 TGCGCCAGCAGCTTGAGCAGCGGAACCTACAATGAGCAGTTCTTC CASSLSSGTYNEQFF
TRBJ2-1 once - TRBV10-2 TGCGCCAGCAGTGAGAGGTGGGGCGGGCATGAGCAGTTCTTC CASSERWGGHEQFF
TRBJ2-2 many TRBD2 TRBV6-6 TGTGCCAGCAGTTCCGGGACTAGCGGCACCGGGGAGCTGTTTTTT CASSSGTSGTGELFF
TRBJ2-1 - - TRBV7-7 TGTGCCAGCAGCTTGGATCGGGAGAGTGAGCAGTTCTTC CASSLDRESEQFF
TRBJ2-7 - TRBD1 TRBV27 TGTGCCAGCAGTTCCCCCGGGACAGGATCATACGAGCAGTACTTC CASSSPGTGSYEQYF
TRBJ2-5 - - TRBV9 TGTGCCAGCAGCGTAGGTAACGGAGTCGGAGGGGAGACCCAGTACTTC CASSVGNGVGGETQYF
TRBJ2-5 few - TRBV5-8 TGTGCCAGCAGCTTGGGACAAGACCAAGAGACCCAGTACTTC CASSLGQDQETQYF
TRBJ2-2 - TRBD2 TRBV5-1 TGCGCCAGCAGCGTCGGGACTAGCGCGAGTAAAGGATCTGGGGAGCTGTTTTTT CASSVGTSASKGSGELFF
TRBJ1-3 many - TRBV2 TGTGCCAGCAGTGAAGCTCGAGGATCTGGAAACACCATATATTTT CASSEARGSGNTIYF
TRBJ2-3 - - TRBV2 TGTGCCAGCAGTGCCTTTGGGGCAGGCCAAGATACGCAGTATTTT CASSAFGAGQDTQYF
TRBJ2-2 - - TRBV2 TGTGCCAGCAGGGCCGAGGGGGCCGGGGAGCTGTTTTTT CASRAEGAGELFF
TRBJ2-1 few TRBD2 TRBV6-4 TGTGCCAGCAGTGACCGAGCGGGAGATATGAGTGAGCAGTTCTTC CASSDRAGDMSEQFF
TRBJ1-2 - - TRBV28 TGTGCCAGCAGGACGGGCGGGGTTGATGGCTACACCTTC CASRTGGVDGYTF
TRBJ2-5 - - TRBV5-8 TGTGCCAGCAGCTTGGGGGGGACGAGCGACCCCCAAGAGACCCAGTACTTC CASSLGGTSDPQETQYF